Below, 10 T cell receptor beta chains from the same sample are listed, as sequenced in a study of T cell repertoires in cytomegalovirus infection. TCRdb re-called the reads with MiXCR, one entry per CDR3 protein. The repertoire has approximately 750,000 distinct CDR3 sequences, 35% of them found once; the top ten carry roughly 2.9%. The sample was PBMCs. Source of these receptors: a human donor in good health (CMV status not recorded). Some clones in this sample may be carry-over from other donors' samples.

The chain has TRBV27 and TRBJ2-4, with unresolved D. This CDR3 region has 13 residues. Trimming removed 2 bases from V and 2 bases from J, with 4 bases in between. From germline, CDR1 is MNHEY and CDR2 SMNVEV (reference sequence). The CDR3: CASSLNPKNIQYF. The CDR3 nucleotides are TGTGCCAGCAGTTTAAATCCCAAAAACATTCAGTACTTC.

The sample holds many counts of this clonotype. The V call is TRBV7-6, the J call TRBJ2-3, with a possible D match to TRBD2 (5 bases). This CDR3 contains 17 residues. Germline CDR1 SGHVS, CDR2 FNYEAQ. V lost 1 base and J 2 bases, leaving 16 bases between the germline ends. The CDR3 region has the DNA TGTGCCAGCAGCTTAGTCACGGGGATCGCGCCCACAGATACGCAGTATTTT. It translates to CASSLVTGIAPTDTQYF.

The chain couples TRBV29-1 to TRBJ2-5, with D perhaps given as TRBD1 or TRBD2 (7 bases each). Trimming pared 4 bases from V and 6 bases from J, leaving 18 bases between. The CDR3 runs to 14 residues. Germline-derived CDR1 and CDR2 are SQVTM and ANQGSEA. The CDR3 region is CSVAGGDRVKTQYF. DNA for the CDR3: TGCAGCGTTGCGGGGGGCGACAGGGTGAAGACCCAGTACTTC.

This rearrangement joins TRBV20-1 to TRBJ1-5, with 7 bases that match TRBD1. Trimming at V came to 0 bases and at J to 7 bases, leaving 6 bases not matched to a gene. CDR1 and CDR2 from the germline V gene are DFQATT and SNEGSKA (reference sequence). The CDR3 is made up of 14 amino acids. Here the CDR3 reads CSARDRGFAQPQHF. CDR3 DNA: TGCAGTGCTAGAGACAGGGGGTTCGCACAGCCCCAGCATTTT.

This chain connects TRBV7-2 to TRBJ1-2; 7 bases are shared with TRBD1. J lost 0 bases, V lost 5 bases, and 6 bases had no gene match. Per germline, CDR1 SGHTA and CDR2 FQGNSA. The CDR3 is 15 residues long. The CDR3 nucleotides are TGTGCCAGCAGCACAACCGGGACAGCTAACTATGGCTACACCTTC. This codes for CASSTTGTANYGYTF.

This clonotype was found a few times. The V call is TRBV7-9, the J call TRBJ2-2; 7 positions agree with TRBD1. The V gene's germline CDR1 is SEHNR and CDR2 FQNEAQ (reference sequence). V lost 5 bases to trimming and J lost 7 bases; unmatched junction nucleotides: 10. CDR3 length equals 15 residues. The CDR3 DNA follows: TGTGCCAGCAGCCCCCCAGGGGGAGAAGTCGGGGAGCTGTTTTTT. Translating it yields CASSPPGGEVGELFF.

This clonotype was found many times. Written as DNA, the CDR3 is TGTGCCAGCAAATTTACAGGCCAATATGGCTACACCTTC. Translating gives CASKFTGQYGYTF. This rearrangement joins TRBV28 to TRBJ1-2, with a tentative D call TRBD1 (5 bases). Germline CDR1 reads MDHEN; CDR2 reads SYDVKM. Trimming left V 7 bases short and J 5 bases short, with 14 bases between. There are 13 residues in the CDR3.

This clonotype was picked up a small number of times. The chain combines TRBV6-1 with TRBJ1-5; maybe TRBD1 (5 bases). Per the germline V gene, CDR1 is MNHNS and CDR2 is SASEGT. Trimming shortened V by 3 bases and J by 1 base, and 7 bases separated the two germline ends. This CDR3 has 14 residues. The CDR3 region is CASSDWDSNQPQHF. CDR3 in DNA: TGTGCCAGCAGTGACTGGGACAGCAATCAGCCCCAGCATTTT.

This clonotype was picked up a small number of times. The chain couples TRBV5-8 to TRBJ2-7; D call uncertain. V was trimmed by 0 bases and J by 3 bases, leaving 13 bases between them. Germline V CDR1 and CDR2: SGHTS, YDEGEE. This CDR3 spans 15 amino acids. CDR3 region: CASSLAQVSSYEQYF. DNA for the CDR3: TGTGCCAGCAGCTTGGCCCAGGTTAGCAGCTACGAGCAGTACTTC.

This clonotype occurred once. Because it lacks the conserved phenylalanine or tryptophan at the end, this CDR3 is likely a read error. The chain carries TRBV4-3 and TRBJ1-2; 9 nucleotides match TRBD1. The ends lost 0 bases at V and 7 bases at J; junction bases unmatched: 12. The CDR3 length is 17 residues. Germline CDR1 and CDR2: LGHNA and YSLEER. CDR3 sequence: CASSQDKQGAMGGGYTL. CDR3 DNA sequence: TGCGCCAGCAGCCAAGATAAACAGGGGGCGATGGGAGGTGGCTACACCTTA.